The clone carrying this T cell receptor (beta chain) showed up just a few times. In TCRdb, the reads were re-called with MiXCR into one record per CDR3 protein. The top ten hold 2.5% to 3.5% of the sample, which has approximately 750,000 distinct CDR3 sequences, approximately 34% seen once. The data belong to a study of T cell repertoires in cytomegalovirus infection. CDR1 is MGHRA, CDR2 YSYEKL, per germline. The CDR3 is 13 amino acids. V dropped 1 base and J dropped 3 bases, with 7 bases sitting between them. The sequenced sample was PBMCs. The sequence was collected from a human donor in good health (CMV status not recorded). Some clones in this sample may be carry-over from other donors' samples. This chain joins TRBV4-1 and TRBJ2-7; D assignment may be TRBD1 or TRBD2 (5 bases each). The CDR3, as DNA: TGCGCCAGCAGCCAAGTTGGGGGCTACGAGCAGTACTTC. Translated, it gives CASSQVGGYEQYF.